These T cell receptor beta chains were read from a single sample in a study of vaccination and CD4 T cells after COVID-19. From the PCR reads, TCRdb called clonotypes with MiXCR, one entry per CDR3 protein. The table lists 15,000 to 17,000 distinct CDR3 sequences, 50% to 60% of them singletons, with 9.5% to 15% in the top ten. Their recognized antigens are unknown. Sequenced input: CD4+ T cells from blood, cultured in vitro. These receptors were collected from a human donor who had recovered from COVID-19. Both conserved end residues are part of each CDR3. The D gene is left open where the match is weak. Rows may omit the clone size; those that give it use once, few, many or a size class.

cdr3_nt: TGCAGTGCTCGGGGGCGCGACCCGGGGACCCAGTACTTC
cdr3_aa: CSARGRDPGTQYF
d_call: .
clone_size: .
v_call: TRBV20-1
j_call: TRBJ2-5

cdr3_nt: TGCAGTGCTAGCCCCCGGACTCTTCTAAACTATGGCTACACCTTC
cdr3_aa: CSASPRTLLNYGYTF
d_call: .
clone_size: .
v_call: TRBV20-1
j_call: TRBJ1-2

cdr3_nt: TGTGCCAGCAGCGATATCGGGACAGGGGGCCGCTATGGCTACACCTTC
cdr3_aa: CASSDIGTGGRYGYTF
d_call: TRBD1
clone_size: .
v_call: TRBV11-2
j_call: TRBJ1-2

cdr3_nt: TGTGCCAGTAGACCATGGGGGTTACTAGCGGACACTAACACCGGGGAGCTGTTTTTT
cdr3_aa: CASRPWGLLADTNTGELFF
d_call: TRBD2
clone_size: once
v_call: TRBV19
j_call: TRBJ2-2

cdr3_nt: TGTGCCAGCAGCCCCTTGCCGGGACAGGGGGTTGAGACCCAGTACTTC
cdr3_aa: CASSPLPGQGVETQYF
d_call: TRBD1
clone_size: few
v_call: TRBV7-8
j_call: TRBJ2-5

cdr3_nt: TGTGCCAGTACCCCGACAGGGGTTAACACTGAAGCTTTCTTT
cdr3_aa: CASTPTGVNTEAFF
d_call: TRBD1
clone_size: .
v_call: TRBV19
j_call: TRBJ1-1

cdr3_nt: TGTGCCTGGACTCCGGACAGTAATTCACCCCTCCACTTT
cdr3_aa: CAWTPDSNSPLHF
d_call: .
clone_size: .
v_call: TRBV30
j_call: TRBJ1-6

cdr3_nt: TGCGCCAGCAGTGAGTCGACTCGGTATACGCAGTATTTT
cdr3_aa: CASSESTRYTQYF
d_call: .
clone_size: .
v_call: TRBV10-1
j_call: TRBJ2-3

cdr3_nt: TGTGCCAGCAGCTTAGACCGCCGAGGGCCCGGGGAGCTGTTTTTT
cdr3_aa: CASSLDRRGPGELFF
d_call: .
clone_size: few
v_call: TRBV11-2
j_call: TRBJ2-2

cdr3_nt: TGTGCCAGCAGCTTAGATCGCAGGCCTACTAGCGGGAGAGTCACCGGGGAGCTGTTTTTT
cdr3_aa: CASSLDRRPTSGRVTGELFF
d_call: TRBD2
clone_size: few
v_call: TRBV11-2
j_call: TRBJ2-2

cdr3_nt: TGTGCCAGCAGTTTATCGGAGGACACTGAAGCTTTCTTT
cdr3_aa: CASSLSEDTEAFF
d_call: .
clone_size: .
v_call: TRBV6-5
j_call: TRBJ1-1

cdr3_nt: TGTGCCAGCAGTAGGAGTGGGGGGGGGCCCTACGAGCAGTACTTC
cdr3_aa: CASSRSGGGPYEQYF
d_call: .
clone_size: few
v_call: TRBV7-2
j_call: TRBJ2-7

cdr3_nt: TGTGCCAGCAGCAAACCTCCTACAGGGGTGAGTGTAGGGAGCAATCAGCCCCAGCATTTT
cdr3_aa: CASSKPPTGVSVGSNQPQHF
d_call: .
clone_size: .
v_call: TRBV21-1
j_call: TRBJ1-5

cdr3_nt: TGTGCCAGCAAGAAAGTGGGACATAGCACAGATACGCAGTATTTT
cdr3_aa: CASKKVGHSTDTQYF
d_call: .
clone_size: .
v_call: TRBV6-1
j_call: TRBJ2-3

cdr3_nt: TGTGCCAGCAGCTTGGAGTATGATGGCTACACCTTC
cdr3_aa: CASSLEYDGYTF
d_call: .
clone_size: once
v_call: TRBV5-4
j_call: TRBJ1-2

cdr3_nt: TGCAGCGTTGAAGAACCCTCGTATGGCTACACCTTC
cdr3_aa: CSVEEPSYGYTF
d_call: .
clone_size: .
v_call: TRBV29-1
j_call: TRBJ1-2